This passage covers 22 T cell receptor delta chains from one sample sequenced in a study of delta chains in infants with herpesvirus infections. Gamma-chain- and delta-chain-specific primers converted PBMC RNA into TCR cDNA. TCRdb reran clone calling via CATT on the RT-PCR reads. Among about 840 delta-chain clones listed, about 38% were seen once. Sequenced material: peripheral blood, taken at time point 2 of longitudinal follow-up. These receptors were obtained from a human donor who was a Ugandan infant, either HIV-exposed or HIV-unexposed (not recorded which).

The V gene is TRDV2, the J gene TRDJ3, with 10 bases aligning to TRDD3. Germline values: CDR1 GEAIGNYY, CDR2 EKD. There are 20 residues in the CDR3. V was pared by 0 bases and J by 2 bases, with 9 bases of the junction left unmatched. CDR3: CACDTLGWGISTWDTRQMFF. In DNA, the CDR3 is TGTGCCTGTGACACCCTCGGCTGGGGGATATCCACCTGGGACACCCGACAGATGTTTTTC.

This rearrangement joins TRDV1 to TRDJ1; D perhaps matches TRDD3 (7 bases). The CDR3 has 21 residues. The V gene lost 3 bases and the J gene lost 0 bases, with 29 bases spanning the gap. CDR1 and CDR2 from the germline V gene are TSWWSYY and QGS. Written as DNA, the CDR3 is TGTGCTCTTGGGGATGAACCCGGAGTCCTACATCACTGGGGTCACACCGATAAACTCATCTTT. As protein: CALGDEPGVLHHWGHTDKLIF.

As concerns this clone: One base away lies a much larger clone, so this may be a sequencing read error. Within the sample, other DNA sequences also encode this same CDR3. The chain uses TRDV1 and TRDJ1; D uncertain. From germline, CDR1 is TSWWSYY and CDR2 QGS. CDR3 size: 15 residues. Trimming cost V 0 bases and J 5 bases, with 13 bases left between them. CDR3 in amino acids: CALGELRRVSDKLIF. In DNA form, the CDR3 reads TGTGCTCTTGGGGAACTGCGCAGGGTATCGGATAAACTCATCTTT.

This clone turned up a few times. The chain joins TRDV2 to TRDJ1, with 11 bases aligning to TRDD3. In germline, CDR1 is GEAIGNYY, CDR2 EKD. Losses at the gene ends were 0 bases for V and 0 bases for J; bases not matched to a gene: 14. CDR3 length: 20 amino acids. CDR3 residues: CACDTLNRGGYAWNTDKLIF. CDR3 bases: TGTGCCTGTGACACCCTCAATCGTGGGGGATACGCTTGGAACACCGATAAACTCATCTTT.

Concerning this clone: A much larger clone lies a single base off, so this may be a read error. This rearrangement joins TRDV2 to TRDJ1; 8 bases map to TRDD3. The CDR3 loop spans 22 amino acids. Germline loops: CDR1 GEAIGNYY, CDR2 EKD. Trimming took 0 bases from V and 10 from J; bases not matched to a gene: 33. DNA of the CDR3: TGTGCCTGTGACACCGTCCCCGGCCTAGTGGGGGATCCCCCAAAGCCCGGTAAGGGACTCATCTTT. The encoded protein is CACDTVPGLVGDPPKPGKGLIF.

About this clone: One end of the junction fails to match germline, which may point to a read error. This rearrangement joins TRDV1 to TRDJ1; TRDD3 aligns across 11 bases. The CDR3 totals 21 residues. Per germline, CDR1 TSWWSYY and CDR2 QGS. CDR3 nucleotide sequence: TGTGCTCTTGGCGAACCCCTCCCTTGGGGGATACGCGGAGGGGGAAAAGATAAACTCATCTTT. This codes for CALGEPLPWGIRGGGKDKLIF.

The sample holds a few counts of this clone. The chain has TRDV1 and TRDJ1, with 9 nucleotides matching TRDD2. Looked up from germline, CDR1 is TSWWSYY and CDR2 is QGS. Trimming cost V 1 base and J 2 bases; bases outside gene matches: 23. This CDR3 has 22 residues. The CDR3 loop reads CALGEPAFLRAGHTWGTDKLIF. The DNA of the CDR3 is TGTGCTCTTGGGGAACCGGCCTTCCTACGTGCCGGCCACACCTGGGGGACCGATAAACTCATCTTT.

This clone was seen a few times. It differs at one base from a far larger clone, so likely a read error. In DNA, the CDR3 is TGTGCTCTTGGGGAACTATGGCATTCCTACGGTGGTGGGGTGGGGCAGGAGCTTCAGTACACCGATAAACTCATCTTT. As protein: CALGELWHSYGGGVGQELQYTDKLIF. This chain uses TRDV1 with TRDJ1; the match to TRDD2 covers 7 bases. In germline, CDR1 is TSWWSYY, CDR2 QGS. Germline trimming cut 0 bases from V and 0 bases from J; bases unmatched to any gene: 34. This CDR3 region has 26 residues.

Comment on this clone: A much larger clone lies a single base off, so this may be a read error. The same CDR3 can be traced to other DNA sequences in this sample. In nucleotides, the CDR3 is TGTGCTCTTGGGGAGCATGGGCCCGAGTGGGGGATTCATAAACTCATCTTT. As protein: CALGEHGPEWGIHKLIF. The chain recombines TRDV1 with TRDJ1; the match to TRDD3 covers 8 bases. CDR3 length: 17 residues. Trimming took 3 bases from V and 6 from J; bases not matched to a gene: 15. Germline lookup yields CDR1 TSWWSYY and CDR2 QGS.

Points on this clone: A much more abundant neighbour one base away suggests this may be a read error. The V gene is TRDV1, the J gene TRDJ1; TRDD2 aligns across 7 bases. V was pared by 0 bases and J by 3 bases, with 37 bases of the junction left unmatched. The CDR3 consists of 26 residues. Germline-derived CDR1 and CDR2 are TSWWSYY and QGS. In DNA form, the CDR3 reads TGTGCTCTTGGGGAACTAGCAAAGGACTCGGTCTTCCTAAGACCTGGGTCCACTAAGGTGGCCGATAAACTCATCTTT. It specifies CALGELAKDSVFLRPGSTKVADKLIF.

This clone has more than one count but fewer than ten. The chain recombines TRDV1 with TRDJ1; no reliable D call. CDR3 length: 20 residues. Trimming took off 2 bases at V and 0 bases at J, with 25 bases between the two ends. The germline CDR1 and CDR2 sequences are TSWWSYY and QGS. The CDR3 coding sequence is TGTGCTCTTGGGGAATTCTGCTCCGAGTCTCCCGGCCGATACACCGATAAACTCATCTTT. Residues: CALGEFCSESPGRYTDKLIF.

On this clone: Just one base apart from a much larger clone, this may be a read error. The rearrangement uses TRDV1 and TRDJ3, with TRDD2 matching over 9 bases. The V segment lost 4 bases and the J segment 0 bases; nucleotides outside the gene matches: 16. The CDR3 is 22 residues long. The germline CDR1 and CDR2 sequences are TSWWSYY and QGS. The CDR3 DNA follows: TGTGCTCTTGGGGGGCCTTCCTACGAAAGCGCTGTAGGCTCCTGGGACACCCGACAGATGTTTTTC. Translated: CALGGPSYESAVGSWDTRQMFF.

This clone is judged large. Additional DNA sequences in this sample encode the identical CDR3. CDR3 loop: CALGELRRVSDKLIF. The CDR3, as DNA: TGTGCTCTTGGGGAACTGCGCAGGGTATCTGATAAACTCATCTTT. V is TRDV1 and J is TRDJ1, with D hard to call. CDR3 size: 15 residues. Germline CDR1 reads TSWWSYY; CDR2 reads QGS. The germline V and J ends were trimmed by 0 bases and 5 bases, with 13 bases remaining between them.

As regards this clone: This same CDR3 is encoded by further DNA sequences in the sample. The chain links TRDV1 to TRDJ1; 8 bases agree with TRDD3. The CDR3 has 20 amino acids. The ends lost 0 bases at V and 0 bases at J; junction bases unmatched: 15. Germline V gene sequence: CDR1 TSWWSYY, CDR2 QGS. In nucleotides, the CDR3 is TGTGCTCTTGGGGAACTAGATTGGCTTACTGGGGGTTTACACACCGATAAACTCATCTTT. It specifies CALGELDWLTGGLHTDKLIF.

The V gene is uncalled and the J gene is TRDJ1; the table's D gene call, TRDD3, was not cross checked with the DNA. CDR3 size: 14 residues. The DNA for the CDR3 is TGTTCTGGGGGATACATCCCGTACACCGATAAACTCATCTTT. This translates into CSGGYIPYTDKLIF.

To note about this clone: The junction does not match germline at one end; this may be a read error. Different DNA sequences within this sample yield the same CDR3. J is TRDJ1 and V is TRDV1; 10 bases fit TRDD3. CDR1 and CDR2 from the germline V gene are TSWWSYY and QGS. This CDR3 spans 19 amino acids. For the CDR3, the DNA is TGTGCTCTCGGGGAACGGGAATGGACTGGGGGATTTAACACCGATAAACTCATCTTT. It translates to CALGEREWTGGFNTDKLIF.

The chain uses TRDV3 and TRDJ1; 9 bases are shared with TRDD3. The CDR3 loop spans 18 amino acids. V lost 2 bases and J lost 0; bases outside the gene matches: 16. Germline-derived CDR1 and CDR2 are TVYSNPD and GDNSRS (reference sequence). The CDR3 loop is CAFFLPCTGGNHTDKLIF. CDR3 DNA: TGTGCCTTTTTCCTACCCTGTACTGGGGGAAATCACACCGATAAACTCATCTTT.

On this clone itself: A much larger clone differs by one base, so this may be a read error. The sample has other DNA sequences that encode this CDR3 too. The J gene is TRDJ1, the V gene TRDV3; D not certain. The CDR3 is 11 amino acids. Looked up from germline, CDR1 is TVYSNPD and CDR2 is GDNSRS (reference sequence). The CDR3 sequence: CASCLTDKLIF. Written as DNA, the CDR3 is TGTGCCAGCTGTCTGACCGATAAACTTATCTTT.

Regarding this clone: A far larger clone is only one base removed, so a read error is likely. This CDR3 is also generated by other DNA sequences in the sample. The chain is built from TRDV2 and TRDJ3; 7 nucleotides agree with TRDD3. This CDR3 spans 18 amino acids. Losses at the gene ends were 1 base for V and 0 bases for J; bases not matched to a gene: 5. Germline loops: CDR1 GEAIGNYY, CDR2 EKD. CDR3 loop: CACDTGGYDSWDTRQMFF. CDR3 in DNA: TGTGCCTGTGACACTGGAGGATACGACTCCTGGGACACCCGACAGATGTTTTTC.

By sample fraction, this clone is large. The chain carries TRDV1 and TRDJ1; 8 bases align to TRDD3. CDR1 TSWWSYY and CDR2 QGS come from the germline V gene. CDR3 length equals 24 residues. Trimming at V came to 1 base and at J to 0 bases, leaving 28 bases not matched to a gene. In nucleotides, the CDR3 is TGTGCTCTTGGGGAACCGAAAATGTCAGTGGGGGATTACTCCTCCTCATCCCACACCGATAAACTCATCTTT. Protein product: CALGEPKMSVGDYSSSSHTDKLIF.

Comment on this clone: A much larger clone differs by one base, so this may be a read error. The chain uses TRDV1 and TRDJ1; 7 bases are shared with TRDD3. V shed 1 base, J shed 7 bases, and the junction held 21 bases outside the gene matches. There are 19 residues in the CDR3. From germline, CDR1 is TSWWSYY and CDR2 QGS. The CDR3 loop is CALGEPYRSYVLGWSKLIF. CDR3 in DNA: TGTGCTCTTGGGGAACCTTATCGGTCTTACGTACTGGGGTGGAGTAAACTCATCTTT.

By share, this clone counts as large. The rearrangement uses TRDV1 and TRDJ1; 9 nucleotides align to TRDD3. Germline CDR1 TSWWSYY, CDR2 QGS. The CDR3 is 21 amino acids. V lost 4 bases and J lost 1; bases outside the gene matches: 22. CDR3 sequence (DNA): TGTGCTCTTGGGGGCCCCGAATACCAAGTACTGGGGGACCACGGCACCGATAAACTCATCTTT. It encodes CALGGPEYQVLGDHGTDKLIF.